Each of the 26 T cell receptor beta chains below was sequenced from the same sample in a study of Ad26.COV2.S vaccination and SARS-CoV-2 variants. Treatment indicated: around 19 received Ad26.COV2.S at low or high dose, single or two shots; about five received placebo; per-sample allocation not given. It was on day 63 after the first vaccine or placebo injection that samples were taken. Method: immunoSEQ multiplex PCR; TCRdb's copy keeps in-frame clones and lacks some. Seen here are under 600,000 clones, 89% observed once, and the top ten hold 1.7%. The sequencing here drew on peripheral blood, taken in a trial of Ad26.COV2.S vaccine versus placebo. The receptors originated from a person aged 18-60 years who received the Ad26.COV2.S COVID-19 vaccine or a placebo.

This clone appeared a single time. The chain links TRBV9 to TRBJ2-1, with TRBD2 identical over 8 bases. V lost 3 bases to trimming and J lost 5 bases; unmatched junction nucleotides: 7. The CDR3 totals 15 residues. Germline CDR1 and CDR2: SGDLS and YYNGEE. The CDR3 nucleotides read TGTGCCAGCAGCGGGACACTAGCGGCTCACAATGAGCAGTTCTTC. This encodes CASSGTLAAHNEQFF.

The chain has TRBV6-4 and TRBJ1-6; D not resolved. Trimming pared 3 bases from V and 9 bases from J, leaving 9 bases between. Germline V gene sequence: CDR1 MRHNA, CDR2 SNTAGT. This CDR3 is 13 amino acids long. DNA of the CDR3: TGTGCCAGCAGTGAAGGTGATGGTTCACCCCTCCACTTT. Its protein product is CASSEGDGSPLHF.

This chain connects TRBV7-9 to TRBJ2-7, with no clear D. V was trimmed by 5 bases and J by 3 bases, leaving 11 bases between them. CDR3 length: 13 residues. Per germline, CDR1 SEHNR and CDR2 FQNEAQ (reference sequence). The CDR3 region is CASSIQSSYEQYF. Here the CDR3 DNA reads TGTGCCAGCAGCATACAATCTAGCTACGAGCAGTACTTC.

This sequence joins TRBV19 and TRBJ2-5; 8 bases fit TRBD2. Germline V gives CDR1 LNHDA, CDR2 SQIVND (reference sequence). The CDR3 spans 12 residues. The ends lost 8 bases at V and 4 bases at J; junction bases unmatched: 3. CDR3 loop: CASGTRRETQYF. Written as DNA, the CDR3 is TGTGCCAGTGGGACTAGACGAGAGACCCAGTACTTC.

The rearrangement joins TRBV11-2 to TRBJ2-5; TRBD2 matches at 7 bases. The length of the CDR3 is 14 residues. Germline loops: CDR1 SGHAT, CDR2 FQNNGV. V gave up 1 base and J gave up 3 bases; unmatched junction bases: 2. The CDR3 protein is CASSLGSGKETQYF. In DNA form, the CDR3 reads TGTGCCAGCAGCTTAGGGAGCGGGAAAGAGACCCAGTACTTC.

CDR3 residues: CAWSEWVGSYEQYF. In DNA, the CDR3 is TGTGCCTGGAGTGAGTGGGTAGGGTCCTACGAGCAGTACTTC. The chain has TRBV30 and TRBJ2-7; D is unresolved. V was shortened by 1 base and J by 1 base, with 11 bases between the two germline ends. CDR1 is GTSNPN and CDR2 is SVGIG in the germline V gene (reference sequence). CDR3 length: 14 residues.

The rearrangement uses TRBV6-1 and TRBJ2-7, with D unresolved. Between the trimmed V and J ends, which lost 0 bases and 2 bases, there was a span of 14 bases. The CDR3 length is 16 residues. Germline CDR1 MNHNS, CDR2 SASEGT. The DNA of the CDR3 is TGTGCCAGCAGTGAAGCGCTTAGGGATCAAACCTACGAGCAGTACTTC. It specifies CASSEALRDQTYEQYF.

The V and J genes are TRBV30 and TRBJ1-3; perhaps TRBD1 as D (5 bases). The germline V gene encodes CDR1 GTSNPN and CDR2 SVGIG (reference sequence). Trimming left V 7 bases short and J 0 bases short, with 13 bases between. The CDR3 sequence is 14 residues long. The CDR3, as DNA: TGTGCCTATCTATGGGGGAACTCTGGAAACACCATATATTTT. Its protein product is CAYLWGNSGNTIYF.

This clone was detected once. The rearrangement uses TRBV24-1 and TRBJ2-1, with TRBD1 matching over 8 bases. The CDR3 extends over 16 amino acids. Germline V lookup: CDR1 KGHDR, CDR2 SFDVKD. V shed 4 bases, J shed 0 bases, and the junction held 4 bases outside the gene matches. CDR3 sequence: CATSDRTGSSYNEQFF. As DNA, the CDR3 is TGTGCCACCAGTGACCGGACAGGGAGCTCCTACAATGAGCAGTTCTTC.

V and J are TRBV7-3 and TRBJ2-3, with no clear D. Trimming took off 3 bases at V and 4 bases at J, with 8 bases between the two ends. This CDR3 spans 13 amino acids. The germline CDR1 and CDR2 sequences are SGHTA and FQGTGA. CDR3 DNA: TGTGCCAGCAGCTTCCGTGGAGCAGATACGCAGTATTTT. Encoded protein: CASSFRGADTQYF. Full variable domain (missing parts from reference TRBV7-3 and TRBJ2-3): GAGVSQTPSNKVTEKGKYVELRCDPISGHTALYWYRQSLGQGPEFLIYFQGTGAADDSGLPNDRFFAVRPEGSVSTLKIQRTERGDSAVYLCASSFRGADTQYFGPGTRLTVL.

The chain recombines TRBV30 with TRBJ1-1; D is uncertain. Deletions cut 3 bases from V and 0 bases from J, with 14 bases between. The CDR3 totals 15 residues. CDR1 and CDR2 (germline): GTSNPN, SVGIG (reference sequence). This CDR3 is CAWSPPDGMNTEAFF. DNA for the CDR3: TGTGCCTGGAGCCCCCCCGACGGGATGAACACTGAAGCTTTCTTT.

In this sample, this clone turned up once. This chain connects TRBV5-8 to TRBJ2-7; TRBD2 agrees at 9 bases. J lost 3 bases, V lost 4 bases, and 8 bases had no gene match. This CDR3 region has 15 residues. The germline gives CDR1 SGHTS, CDR2 YDEGEE. Written as DNA, the CDR3 is TGTGCCAGCAGCCTGGGACTAGCAAACTACTACGAGCAGTACTTC. Translation gives CASSLGLANYYEQYF. The variable domain in full, with the rest retrieved from reference TRBV5-8 and TRBJ2-7, is EAGVTQSPTHLIKTRGQQATLRCSPISGHTSVYWYQQALGLGLQFLLWYDEGEERNRGNFPPRFSGRQFPNYSSELNVNALELEDSALYLCASSLGLANYYEQYFGPGTRLTVT.

The table lists this clone with a count of one. The rearrangement joins TRBV4-2 to TRBJ2-7, with TRBD2 identical over 11 bases. Germline assignment: CDR1 LGHNA and CDR2 YNFKEQ. V gave up 0 bases and J gave up 4 bases; unmatched junction bases: 8. This CDR3 is 17 amino acids long. The chain's CDR3 is CASSQEGLTSGIYEQYF. The CDR3 DNA reads TGTGCCAGCAGCCAAGAGGGATTGACTAGCGGGATATACGAGCAGTACTTC.

This chain joins TRBV6-2 or TRBV6-3 and TRBJ2-1, with 9 bases lining up with TRBD2. J was trimmed by 7 bases and V by 2 bases; bases with no gene match: 9. The CDR3 consists of 16 residues. Germline loops: CDR1 MNHEY, CDR2 SVGEGT. Here the CDR3 reads CASSYNSGSVRNEQFF. The CDR3 DNA is TGTGCCAGCAGTTACAATAGCGGGAGTGTTCGAAATGAGCAGTTCTTC.

The chain carries TRBV6-2 or TRBV6-3 and TRBJ1-2; maybe TRBD1 (5 bases). CDR1 is MNHEY, CDR2 SVGEGT, per germline. V was clipped by 4 bases and J by 2 bases, with 17 bases between them. This CDR3 is built from 16 residues. The CDR3 DNA sequence: TGTGCCAGCAGTTGGGGGTGGGGCAGTTTGAACTATGGCTACACCTTC. This sequence encodes CASSWGWGSLNYGYTF.

J is TRBJ1-5 and V is TRBV6-2 or TRBV6-3; a weak D match, TRBD1 (5 bases). Trimming took off 0 bases at V and 3 bases at J, with 9 bases between the two ends. The CDR3 consists of 15 residues. Looked up from germline, CDR1 is MNHEY and CDR2 is SVGEGT. In DNA, the CDR3 is TGTGCCAGCAGTTACTCGGGCAGGGTCAATCAGCCCCAGCATTTT. It yields the protein CASSYSGRVNQPQHF.

The rearrangement uses TRBV6-5 and TRBJ1-1; D perhaps matches TRBD1 (5 bases). V lost 2 bases, J lost 6 bases, and 16 bases lay in between. Germline V CDR1 and CDR2: MNHEY, SVGAGI. This CDR3 is built from 15 residues. The CDR3 loop is CASSYHGTPVAEAFF. In DNA, the CDR3 is TGTGCCAGCAGTTACCACGGGACTCCCGTGGCTGAAGCTTTCTTT.

The CDR3 reads CASSLGGQNNQPQHF. Here the CDR3 DNA reads TGTGCCAGCAGCTTAGGGGGACAGAACAATCAGCCCCAGCATTTT. The chain carries TRBV7-2 and TRBJ1-5, with 7 bases identical to TRBD1. Germline values: CDR1 SGHTA, CDR2 FQGNSA. The ends lost 1 base at V and 3 bases at J; junction bases unmatched: 3. The CDR3 loop spans 15 amino acids.

CDR3 protein: CASSFGENTEAFF. CDR3 DNA: TGTGCCAGCAGCTTCGGTGAGAACACTGAAGCTTTCTTT. The V gene is TRBV7-2, the J gene TRBJ1-1; D remains ambiguous. The V end was cut by 3 bases, the J end by 1 base, with 6 bases between. The V gene's germline CDR1 is SGHTA and CDR2 FQGNSA. The CDR3 is 13 amino acids.

This rearrangement joins TRBV27 to TRBJ2-1; the D gene could be TRBD1 or TRBD2 (5 bases each). V lost 10 bases and J 5 bases, leaving 12 bases between the germline ends. Germline V lookup: CDR1 MNHEY, CDR2 SMNVEV (reference sequence). The CDR3 is made up of 12 amino acids. This CDR3 is CATSGRNNEQFF. CDR3 nucleotide sequence: TGTGCCACCTCGGGACGGAACAATGAGCAGTTCTTC.

The rearrangement uses TRBV7-8 and TRBJ1-2, with D unclear. CDR1 and CDR2 (germline): SGHVS, FQNEAQ. The V end was cut by 1 base, the J end by 6 bases, with 9 bases between. This CDR3 contains 13 residues. The chain's CDR3 is CASSLEVYNGYTF. The DNA for the CDR3 is TGTGCCAGCAGCTTAGAGGTGTACAATGGCTACACCTTC.

The chain joins TRBV18 to TRBJ2-5, with 7 bases fitting TRBD1. Germline CDR1 reads KGHSH; CDR2 reads LQKENI. The CDR3 loop spans 16 amino acids. J was trimmed by 2 bases and V by 4 bases; bases with no gene match: 10. The CDR3 DNA follows: TGTGCCAGCTCACTAAACTCCGGGACAGCACAAGAGACCCAGTACTTC. As protein: CASSLNSGTAQETQYF.

The chain combines TRBV6-5 with TRBJ2-7, with D possibly being TRBD2 (5 bases). The CDR3 totals 13 residues. V was pared by 2 bases and J by 5 bases, with 10 bases between. Germline V gives CDR1 MNHEY, CDR2 SVGAGI. CDR3 nucleotides: TGTGCCAGCAGTTACGGAAGGGAGAACGAGCAGTACTTC. It codes for CASSYGRENEQYF.

The chain employs TRBV19 and TRBJ2-2, with TRBD1 as a possible D gene (6 bases). Germline V gene sequence: CDR1 LNHDA, CDR2 SQIVND (reference sequence). With 5 bases removed from V and 5 bases from J, the gap between germline ends came to 9 bases. This CDR3 has 13 amino acids. CDR3 in DNA: TGTGCCAGTAGTCCTACAGGGACCGGGGAGCTGTTTTTT. Amino acids: CASSPTGTGELFF.

V usage is TRBV3-1 (or the pseudogene TRBV3-2) and J usage is TRBJ1-2; D gene ambiguous. The CDR3 has 15 amino acids. Trimming removed 4 bases at V and 4 bases at J, with 16 bases between. Germline V gives CDR1 LGHDT, CDR2 YNNKEL (reference sequence). CDR3 sequence (DNA): TGTGCCAGCAGCCTGACTGCGGAGGGAGCCTATGGCTACACCTTC. This codes for CASSLTAEGAYGYTF.

The CDR3 reads CASSVQGAPGNTIYF. In DNA form, the CDR3 reads TGTGCCAGCAGTGTACAGGGGGCTCCTGGAAACACCATATATTTT. V and J are TRBV2 and TRBJ1-3; 9 nucleotides line up with TRBD1. The germline gives CDR1 SNHLY, CDR2 FYNNEI. The CDR3 covers 15 residues. Germline trimming cut 4 bases from V and 2 bases from J; bases unmatched to any gene: 3.